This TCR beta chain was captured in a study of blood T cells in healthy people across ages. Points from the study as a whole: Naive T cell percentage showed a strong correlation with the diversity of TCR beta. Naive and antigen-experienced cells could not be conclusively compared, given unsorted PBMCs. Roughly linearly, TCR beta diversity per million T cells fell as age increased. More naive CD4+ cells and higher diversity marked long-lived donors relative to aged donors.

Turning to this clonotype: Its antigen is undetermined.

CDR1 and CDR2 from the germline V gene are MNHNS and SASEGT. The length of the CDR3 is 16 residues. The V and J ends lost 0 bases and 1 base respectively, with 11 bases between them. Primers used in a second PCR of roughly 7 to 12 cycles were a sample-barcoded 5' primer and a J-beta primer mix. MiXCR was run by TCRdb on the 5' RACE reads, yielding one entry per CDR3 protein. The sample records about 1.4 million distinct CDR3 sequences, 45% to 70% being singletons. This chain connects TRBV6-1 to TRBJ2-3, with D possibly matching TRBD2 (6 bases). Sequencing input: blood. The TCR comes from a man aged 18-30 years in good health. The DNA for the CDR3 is TGTGCCAGCAGTGAAGCGGCTCCGGGGGGCACAGATACGCAGTATTTT. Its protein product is CASSEAAPGGTDTQYF.